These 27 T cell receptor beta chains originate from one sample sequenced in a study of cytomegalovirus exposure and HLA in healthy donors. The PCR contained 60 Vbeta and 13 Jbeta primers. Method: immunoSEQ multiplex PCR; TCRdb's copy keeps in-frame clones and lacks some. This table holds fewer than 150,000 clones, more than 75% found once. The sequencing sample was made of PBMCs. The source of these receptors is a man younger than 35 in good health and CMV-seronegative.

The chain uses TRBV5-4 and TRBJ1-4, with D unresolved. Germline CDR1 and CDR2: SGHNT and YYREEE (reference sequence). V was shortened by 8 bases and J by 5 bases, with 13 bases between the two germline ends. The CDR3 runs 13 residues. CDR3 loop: CASGLSGNEKLFF. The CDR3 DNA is TGTGCCAGTGGACTCTCTGGAAATGAAAAACTGTTTTTT.

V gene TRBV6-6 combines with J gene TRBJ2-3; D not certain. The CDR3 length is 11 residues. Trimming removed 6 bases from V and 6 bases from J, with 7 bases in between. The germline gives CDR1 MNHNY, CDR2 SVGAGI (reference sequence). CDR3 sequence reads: CASSPEDTQYF. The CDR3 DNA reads TGTGCCAGCAGCCCCGAGGATACGCAGTATTTT.

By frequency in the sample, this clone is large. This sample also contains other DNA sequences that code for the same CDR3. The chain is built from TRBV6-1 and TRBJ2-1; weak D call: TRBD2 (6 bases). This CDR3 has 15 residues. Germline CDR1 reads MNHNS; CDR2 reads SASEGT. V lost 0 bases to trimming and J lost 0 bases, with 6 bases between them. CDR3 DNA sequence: TGTGCCAGCAGTGAAGCTAGCGGCTCCTACAATGAGCAGTTCTTC. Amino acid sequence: CASSEASGSYNEQFF.

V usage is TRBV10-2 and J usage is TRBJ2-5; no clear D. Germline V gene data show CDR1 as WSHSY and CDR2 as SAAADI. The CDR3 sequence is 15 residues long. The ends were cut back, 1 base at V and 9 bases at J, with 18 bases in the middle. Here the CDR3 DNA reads TGCGCCAGCAGTGAGTTTTCGAAGGAGTCAAAGGCCCAGTACTTC. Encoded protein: CASSEFSKESKAQYF.

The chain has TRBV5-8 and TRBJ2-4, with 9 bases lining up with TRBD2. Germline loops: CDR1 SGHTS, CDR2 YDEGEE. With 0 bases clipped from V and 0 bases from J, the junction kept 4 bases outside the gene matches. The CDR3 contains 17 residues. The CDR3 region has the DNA TGTGCCAGCAGCTTGGAGGCGGGGGGGTTAGCCAAAAACATTCAGTACTTC. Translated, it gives CASSLEAGGLAKNIQYF.

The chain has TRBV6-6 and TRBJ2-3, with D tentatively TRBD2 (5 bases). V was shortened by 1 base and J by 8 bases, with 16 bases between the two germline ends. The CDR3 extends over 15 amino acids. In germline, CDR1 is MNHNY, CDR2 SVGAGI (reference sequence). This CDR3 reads CASSYYSGSKPTQYF. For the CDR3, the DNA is TGTGCCAGCAGTTACTATTCGGGGTCTAAGCCTACGCAGTATTTT.

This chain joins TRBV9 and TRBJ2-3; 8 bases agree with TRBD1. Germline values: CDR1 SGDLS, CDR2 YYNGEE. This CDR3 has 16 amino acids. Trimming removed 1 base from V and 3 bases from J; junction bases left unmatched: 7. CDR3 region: CASSVYDRGGTDTQYF. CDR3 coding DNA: TGTGCCAGCAGCGTATACGACAGGGGTGGAACAGATACGCAGTATTTT.

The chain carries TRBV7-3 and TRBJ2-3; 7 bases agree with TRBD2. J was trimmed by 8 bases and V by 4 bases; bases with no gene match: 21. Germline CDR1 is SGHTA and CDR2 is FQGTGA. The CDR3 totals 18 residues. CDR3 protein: CASSSLPRDYPRVGTQYF. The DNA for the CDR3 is TGTGCCAGCAGCTCCCTTCCTCGGGACTACCCCAGGGTGGGTACGCAGTATTTT.

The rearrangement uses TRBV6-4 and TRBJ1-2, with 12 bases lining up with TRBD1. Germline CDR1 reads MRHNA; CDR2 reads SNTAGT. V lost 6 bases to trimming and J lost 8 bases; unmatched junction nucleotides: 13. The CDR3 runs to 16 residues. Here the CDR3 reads CASSLLPGQGAAGYTF. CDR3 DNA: TGTGCCAGCAGCCTATTACCGGGACAGGGGGCCGCGGGCTACACCTTC.

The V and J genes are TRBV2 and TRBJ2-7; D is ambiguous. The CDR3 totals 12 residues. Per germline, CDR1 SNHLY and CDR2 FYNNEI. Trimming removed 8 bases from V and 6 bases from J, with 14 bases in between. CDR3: CASGASLGEQYF. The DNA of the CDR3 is TGTGCCAGCGGAGCTAGTCTGGGCGAGCAGTACTTC.

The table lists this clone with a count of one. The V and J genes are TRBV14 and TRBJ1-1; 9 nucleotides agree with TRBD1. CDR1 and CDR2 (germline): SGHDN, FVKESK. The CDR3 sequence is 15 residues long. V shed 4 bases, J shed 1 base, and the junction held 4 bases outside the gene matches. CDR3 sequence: CASSPGQGGNTEAFF. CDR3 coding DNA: TGTGCCAGCAGCCCGGGACAGGGTGGGAACACTGAAGCTTTCTTT.

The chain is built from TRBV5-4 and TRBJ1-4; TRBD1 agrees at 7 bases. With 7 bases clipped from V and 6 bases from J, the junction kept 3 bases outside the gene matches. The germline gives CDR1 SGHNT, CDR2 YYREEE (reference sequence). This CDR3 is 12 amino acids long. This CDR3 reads CASGQGDEKLFF. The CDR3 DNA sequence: TGTGCCAGCGGGCAGGGGGATGAAAAACTGTTTTTT.

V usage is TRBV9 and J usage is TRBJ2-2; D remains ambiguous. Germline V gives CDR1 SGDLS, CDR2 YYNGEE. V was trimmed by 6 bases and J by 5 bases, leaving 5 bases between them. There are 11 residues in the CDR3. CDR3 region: CASTRTGELFF. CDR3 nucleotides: TGTGCCAGCACTAGAACCGGGGAGCTGTTTTTT.

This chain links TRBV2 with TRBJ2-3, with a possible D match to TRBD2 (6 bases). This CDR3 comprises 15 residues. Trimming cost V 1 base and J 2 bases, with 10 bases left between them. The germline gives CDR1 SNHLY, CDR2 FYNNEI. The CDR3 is CASSEGRAHTDTQYF. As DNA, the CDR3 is TGTGCCAGCAGTGAAGGGAGGGCCCACACAGATACGCAGTATTTT.

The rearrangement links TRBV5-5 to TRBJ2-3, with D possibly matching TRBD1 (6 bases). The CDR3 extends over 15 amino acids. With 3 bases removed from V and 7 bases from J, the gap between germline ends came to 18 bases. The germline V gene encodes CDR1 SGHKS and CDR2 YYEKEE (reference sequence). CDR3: CASSSTLTRGNTQYF. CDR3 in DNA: TGTGCCAGCAGCTCTACACTCACCAGGGGAAATACGCAGTATTTT. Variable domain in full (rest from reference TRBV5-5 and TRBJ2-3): DAGVTQSPTHLIKTRGQQVTLRCSPISGHKSVSWYQQVLGQGPQFIFQYYEKEERGRGNFPDRFSARQFPNYSSELNVNALLLGDSALYLCASSSTLTRGNTQYFGPGTRLTVL.

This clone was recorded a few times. CDR3 protein: CASRAAGGSYNEQFF. As DNA, the CDR3 is TGTGCCAGCAGAGCCGCGGGGGGCTCTTACAATGAGCAGTTCTTC. The V call is TRBV25-1, the J call TRBJ2-1; 8 bases line up with TRBD2. CDR1 and CDR2 (germline): MGHDK, SYGVNS. This CDR3 is built from 15 residues. V lost 6 bases, J lost 4 bases, and 8 bases stayed unmatched.

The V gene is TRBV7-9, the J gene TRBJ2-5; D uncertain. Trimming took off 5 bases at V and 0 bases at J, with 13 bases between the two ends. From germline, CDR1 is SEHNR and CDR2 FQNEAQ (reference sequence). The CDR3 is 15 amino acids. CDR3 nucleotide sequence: TGTGCCAGCAGCCCGTCCGCAGGATACCAAGAGACCCAGTACTTC. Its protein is CASSPSAGYQETQYF.

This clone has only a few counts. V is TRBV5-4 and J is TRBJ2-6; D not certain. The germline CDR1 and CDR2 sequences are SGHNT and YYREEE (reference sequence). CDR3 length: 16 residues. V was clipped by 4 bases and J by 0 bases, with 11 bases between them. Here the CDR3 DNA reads TGTGCCAGCAGCGCCTTACCGAGCTCTGGGGCCAACGTCCTGACTTTC. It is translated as CASSALPSSGANVLTF.

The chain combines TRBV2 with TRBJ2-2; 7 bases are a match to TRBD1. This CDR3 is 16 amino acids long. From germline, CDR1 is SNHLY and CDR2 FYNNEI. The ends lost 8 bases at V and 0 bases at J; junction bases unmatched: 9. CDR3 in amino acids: CASFPRDRSNTGELFF. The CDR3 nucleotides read TGTGCCAGCTTCCCACGGGACAGATCGAACACCGGGGAGCTGTTTTTT.

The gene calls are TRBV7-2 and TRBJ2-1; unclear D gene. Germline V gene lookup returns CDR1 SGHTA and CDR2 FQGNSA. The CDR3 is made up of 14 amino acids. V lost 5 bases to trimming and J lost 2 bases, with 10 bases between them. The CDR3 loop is CASSPYPAYNEQFF. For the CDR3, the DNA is TGTGCCAGCAGCCCCTACCCTGCCTACAATGAGCAGTTCTTC.

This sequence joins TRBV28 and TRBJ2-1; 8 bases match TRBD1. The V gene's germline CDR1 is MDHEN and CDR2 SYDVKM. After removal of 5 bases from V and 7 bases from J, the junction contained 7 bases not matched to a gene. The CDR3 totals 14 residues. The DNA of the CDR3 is TGTGCCAGCAGTCGGACAGGGTCTAGGAATGAGCAGTTCTTC. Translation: CASSRTGSRNEQFF.

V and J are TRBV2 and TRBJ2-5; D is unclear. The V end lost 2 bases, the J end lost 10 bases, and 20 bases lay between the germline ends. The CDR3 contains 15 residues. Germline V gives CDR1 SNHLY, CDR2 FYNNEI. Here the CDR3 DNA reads TGTGCCAGCAGTGAAATCGAGTTTGCGGTACGAGGCCAGTACTTC. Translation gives CASSEIEFAVRGQYF.

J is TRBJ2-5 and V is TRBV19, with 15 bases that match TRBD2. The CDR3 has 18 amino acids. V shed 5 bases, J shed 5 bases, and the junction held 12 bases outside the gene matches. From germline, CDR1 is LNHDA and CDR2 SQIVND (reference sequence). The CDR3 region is CASSAGLAGGEGYETQYF. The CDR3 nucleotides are TGTGCCAGTAGTGCCGGACTAGCGGGAGGGGAGGGCTATGAGACCCAGTACTTC.

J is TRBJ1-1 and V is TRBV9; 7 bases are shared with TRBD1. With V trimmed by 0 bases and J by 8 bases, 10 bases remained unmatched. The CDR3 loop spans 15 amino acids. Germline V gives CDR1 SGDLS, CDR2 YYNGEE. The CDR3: CASSVVAGGIGEAFF. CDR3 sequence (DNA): TGTGCCAGCAGCGTAGTTGCAGGGGGTATCGGAGAAGCTTTCTTT.

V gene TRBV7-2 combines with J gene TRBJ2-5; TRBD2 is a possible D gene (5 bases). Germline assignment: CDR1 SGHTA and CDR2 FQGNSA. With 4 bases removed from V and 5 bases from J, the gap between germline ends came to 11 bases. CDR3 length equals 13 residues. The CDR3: CASSSPGWETQYF. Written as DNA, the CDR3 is TGTGCCAGCAGCTCCCCGGGATGGGAGACCCAGTACTTC. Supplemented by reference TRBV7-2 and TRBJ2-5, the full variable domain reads GAGVSQSPSNKVTEKGKDVELRCDPISGHTALYWYRQSLGQGLEFLIYFQGNSAPDKSGLPSDRFSAERTGGSVSTLTIQRTQQEDSAVYLCASSSPGWETQYFGPGTRLLVL.

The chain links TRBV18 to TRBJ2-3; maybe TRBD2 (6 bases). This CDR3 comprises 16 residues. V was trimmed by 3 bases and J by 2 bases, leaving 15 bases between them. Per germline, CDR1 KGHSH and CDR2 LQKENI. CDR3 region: CASSPVRGKTTDTQYF. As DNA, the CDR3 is TGTGCCAGCTCACCTGTTCGGGGGAAGACCACAGATACGCAGTATTTT.

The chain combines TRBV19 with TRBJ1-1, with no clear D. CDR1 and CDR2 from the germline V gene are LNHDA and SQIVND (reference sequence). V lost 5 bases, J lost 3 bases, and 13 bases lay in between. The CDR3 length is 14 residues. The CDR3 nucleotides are TGTGCCAGTAGTTCCGTCGACGGGTACACTGAAGCTTTCTTT. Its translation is CASSSVDGYTEAFF.